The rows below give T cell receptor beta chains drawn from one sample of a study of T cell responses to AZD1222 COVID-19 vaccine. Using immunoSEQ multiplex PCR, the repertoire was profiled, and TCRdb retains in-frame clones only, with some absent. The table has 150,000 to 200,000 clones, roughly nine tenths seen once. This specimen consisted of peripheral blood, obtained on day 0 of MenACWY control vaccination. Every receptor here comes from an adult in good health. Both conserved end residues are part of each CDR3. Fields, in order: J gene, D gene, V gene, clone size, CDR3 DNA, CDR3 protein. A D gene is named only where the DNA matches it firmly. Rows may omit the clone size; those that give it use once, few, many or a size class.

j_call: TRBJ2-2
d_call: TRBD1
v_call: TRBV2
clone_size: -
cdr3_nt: TGTGCCAGCAGCGAGCACAGGGGGAACACCGGGGAGCTGTTTTTT
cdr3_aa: CASSEHRGNTGELFF

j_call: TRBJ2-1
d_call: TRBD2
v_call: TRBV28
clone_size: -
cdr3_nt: TGTGCCAGCAGAACCGCCTCGGGGGGGAATGAGCAGTTCTTC
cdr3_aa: CASRTASGGNEQFF

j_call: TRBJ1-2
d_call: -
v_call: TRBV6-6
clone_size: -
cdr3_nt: TGTGCCAGCAGTTACCGGCGGGGCAGTAACTATGGCTACACCTTC
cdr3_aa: CASSYRRGSNYGYTF

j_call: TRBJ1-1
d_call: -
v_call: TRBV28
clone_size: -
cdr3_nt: TGTGCCAGCACCCGAGGGTGGGTGAACACTGAAGCTTTCTTT
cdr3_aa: CASTRGWVNTEAFF

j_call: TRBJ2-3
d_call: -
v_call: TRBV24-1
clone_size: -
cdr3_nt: TGTGCCACCAGTGATTCCGGGACTCACGGGACAGATACGCAGTATTTT
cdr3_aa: CATSDSGTHGTDTQYF

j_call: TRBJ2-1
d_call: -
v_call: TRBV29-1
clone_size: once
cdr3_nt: TGCAGCGCCCCGGTCGGGGGTGGCGATGAGCAGTTCTTC
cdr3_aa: CSAPVGGGDEQFF

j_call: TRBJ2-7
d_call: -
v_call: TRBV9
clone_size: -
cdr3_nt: TGTGCCAGCAGCGTAGGGGGCAGCTCCTACGAGCAGTACTTC
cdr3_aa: CASSVGGSSYEQYF

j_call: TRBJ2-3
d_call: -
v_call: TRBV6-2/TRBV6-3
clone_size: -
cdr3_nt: TGTGCCAGCAGCTATCGGGTAGATACGCAGTATTTT
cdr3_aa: CASSYRVDTQYF

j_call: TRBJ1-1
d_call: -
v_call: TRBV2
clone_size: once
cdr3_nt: TGTGCCAGCAGGTCAGACGGGGACACTGAAGCTTTCTTT
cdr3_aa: CASRSDGDTEAFF

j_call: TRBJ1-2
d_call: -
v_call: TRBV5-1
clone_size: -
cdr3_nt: TGCGCCAGCAGCAATTTACAGGGTGAGGATGGCTACACCTTC
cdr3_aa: CASSNLQGEDGYTF

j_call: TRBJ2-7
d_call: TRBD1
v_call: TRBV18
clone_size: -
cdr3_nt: TGTGCCAGCTCACCACAGGGACAGGGTTTAAACGAGCAGTACTTC
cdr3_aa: CASSPQGQGLNEQYF

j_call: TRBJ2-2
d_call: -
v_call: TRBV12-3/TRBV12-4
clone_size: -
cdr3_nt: TGTGCCAGCAGTTTACAACTCACCGGGGAGCTGTTTTTT
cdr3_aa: CASSLQLTGELFF

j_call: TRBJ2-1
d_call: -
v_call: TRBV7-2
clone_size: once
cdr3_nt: TGTGCCAGCAGCCCCAGGGGACGGACCTCCTACAATGAGCAGTTCTTC
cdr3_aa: CASSPRGRTSYNEQFF

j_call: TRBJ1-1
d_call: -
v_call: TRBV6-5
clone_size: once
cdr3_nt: TGTGCCAGCACCTACTCGGCCCGCGGCACTGAAGCTTTCTTT
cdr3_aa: CASTYSARGTEAFF

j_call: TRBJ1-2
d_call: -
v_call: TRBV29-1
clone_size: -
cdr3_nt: TGCAGCGCCCCCGAGGGTAGGGGCTTTGGCTACACCTTC
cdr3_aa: CSAPEGRGFGYTF

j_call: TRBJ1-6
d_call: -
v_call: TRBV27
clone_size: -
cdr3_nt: TGTGCCAGCAGTCCTCCCCAGGGAGGGGCTTCACCCCTCCACTTT
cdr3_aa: CASSPPQGGASPLHF

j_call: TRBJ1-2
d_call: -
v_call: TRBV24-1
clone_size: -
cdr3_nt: TGTGCCACCAGTGATGTAGGGCGGTATGGCTACACCTTC
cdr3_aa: CATSDVGRYGYTF

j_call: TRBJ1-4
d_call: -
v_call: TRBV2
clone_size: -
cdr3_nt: TGTGCCAGGAACAGCCGCCCAGTTCGAAAACTGTTTTTT
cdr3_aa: CARNSRPVRKLFF

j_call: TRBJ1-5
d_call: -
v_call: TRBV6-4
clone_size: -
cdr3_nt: TGTGCCAGGATAAAGGGACGGCGAGTTAATCAGCCCCAGCATTTT
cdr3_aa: CARIKGRRVNQPQHF

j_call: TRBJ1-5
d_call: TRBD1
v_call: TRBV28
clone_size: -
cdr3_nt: TGTGCCAGCAGTTTATGGGACAGGGGGGAACAGCCCCAGCATTTT
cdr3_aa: CASSLWDRGEQPQHF

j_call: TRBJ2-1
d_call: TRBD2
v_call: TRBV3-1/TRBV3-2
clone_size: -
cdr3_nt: TGTGCCAGCAGCCCCATGTTGGCTAGCGGCCACACCGGGGGCAATGAGCAGTTCTTC
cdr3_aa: CASSPMLASGHTGGNEQFF

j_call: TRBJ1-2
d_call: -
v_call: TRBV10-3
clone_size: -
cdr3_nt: TGTGCCATCGGGGCGGAGGGCCGCTATGGCTACACCTTC
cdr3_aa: CAIGAEGRYGYTF

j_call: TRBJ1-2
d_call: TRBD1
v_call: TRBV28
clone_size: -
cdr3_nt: TGTGCCAGCAGTTTTGACAGGGCCGGCTACACCTTC
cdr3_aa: CASSFDRAGYTF

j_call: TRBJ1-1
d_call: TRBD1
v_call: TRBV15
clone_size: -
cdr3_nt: TGTGCCACCAGCAGAGTCCCCGGGACAGGGTCCACTGAAGCTTTCTTT
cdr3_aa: CATSRVPGTGSTEAFF

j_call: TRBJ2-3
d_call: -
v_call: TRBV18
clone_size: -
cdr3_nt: TGTGCCAGCTCACCCGGGTTTGGCACAGATACGCAGTATTTT
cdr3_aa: CASSPGFGTDTQYF

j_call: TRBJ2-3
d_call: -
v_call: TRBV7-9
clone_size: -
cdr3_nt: TGTGCCAGCAGCTTAGCGGGGAGCACAGATACGCAGTATTTT
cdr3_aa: CASSLAGSTDTQYF

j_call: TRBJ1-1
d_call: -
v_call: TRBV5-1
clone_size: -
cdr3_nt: TGCGCCAGCAGCTTGGAGCGATCTGGGACTGAAGCTTTCTTT
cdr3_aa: CASSLERSGTEAFF

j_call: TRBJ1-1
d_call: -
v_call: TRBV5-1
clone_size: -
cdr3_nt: TGCGCCAGCAGCTTGTGGGGTTTGAACACTGAAGCTTTCTTT
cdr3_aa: CASSLWGLNTEAFF

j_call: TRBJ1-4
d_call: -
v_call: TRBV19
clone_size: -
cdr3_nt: TGTGCCAGTAGGAAATTGCCAACTAATGAAAAACTGTTTTTT
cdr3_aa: CASRKLPTNEKLFF

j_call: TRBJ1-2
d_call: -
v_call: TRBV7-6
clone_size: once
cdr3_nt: TGTGCCAGCAGCTTAAACAGTCACTATGGCTACACCTTC
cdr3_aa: CASSLNSHYGYTF

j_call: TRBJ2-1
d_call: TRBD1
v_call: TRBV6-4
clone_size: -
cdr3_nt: TGTGCCAGCAGTGTCCGGGACAGGGGGAATGAGCAGTTCTTC
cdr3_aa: CASSVRDRGNEQFF

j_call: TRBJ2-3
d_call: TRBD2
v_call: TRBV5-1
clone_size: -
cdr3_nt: TGCGCCAGCAGCTCCCTAACGACTAGCGGCACAGATACGCAGTATTTT
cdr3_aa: CASSSLTTSGTDTQYF

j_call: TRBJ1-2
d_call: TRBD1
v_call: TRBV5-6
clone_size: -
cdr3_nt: TGTGCCAGCACCTACAGGGGCAAAGGCTACACCTTC
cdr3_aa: CASTYRGKGYTF

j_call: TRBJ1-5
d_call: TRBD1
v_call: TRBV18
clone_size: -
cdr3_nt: TGTGCCAGCTCAGAGGACAGGGGGTATCAGCCCCAGCATTTT
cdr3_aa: CASSEDRGYQPQHF

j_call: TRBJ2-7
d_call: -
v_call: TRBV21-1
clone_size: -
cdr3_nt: TGTGCCAGCAGCAAAATGGTCAGGGGCGACTACGAGCAGTACTTC
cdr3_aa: CASSKMVRGDYEQYF

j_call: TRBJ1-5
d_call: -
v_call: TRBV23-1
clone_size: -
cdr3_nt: TGCGCCAGCAGTCAAGCTACCGTTCAACGGGGTCAGCCCCAGCATTTT
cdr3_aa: CASSQATVQRGQPQHF

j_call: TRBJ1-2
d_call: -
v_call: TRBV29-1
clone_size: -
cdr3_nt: TGCAGCGTTGACAGGGGAGTAAGTGGCTACACCTTC
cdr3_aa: CSVDRGVSGYTF

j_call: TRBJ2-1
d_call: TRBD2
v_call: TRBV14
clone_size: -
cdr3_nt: TGTGCCAGCAGCCACGGTATTAGGCTAGCGGGAGACAATGAGCAGTTCTTC
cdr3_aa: CASSHGIRLAGDNEQFF

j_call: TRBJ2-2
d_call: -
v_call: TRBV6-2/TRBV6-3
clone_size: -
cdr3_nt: TGTGCCAGCAGTTCCCTGCCGGGCACCGGGGAGCTGTTTTTT
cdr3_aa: CASSSLPGTGELFF

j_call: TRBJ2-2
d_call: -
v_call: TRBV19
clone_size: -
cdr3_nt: TGTGCCAGTAGTTCCCCGGGACCGAACACCGGGGAGCTGTTTTTT
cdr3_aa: CASSSPGPNTGELFF

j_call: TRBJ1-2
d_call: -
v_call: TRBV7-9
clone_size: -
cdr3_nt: TGTGCCAGCAGCTTATTCCCAACCTTACAGGATGGCTACACCTTC
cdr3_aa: CASSLFPTLQDGYTF